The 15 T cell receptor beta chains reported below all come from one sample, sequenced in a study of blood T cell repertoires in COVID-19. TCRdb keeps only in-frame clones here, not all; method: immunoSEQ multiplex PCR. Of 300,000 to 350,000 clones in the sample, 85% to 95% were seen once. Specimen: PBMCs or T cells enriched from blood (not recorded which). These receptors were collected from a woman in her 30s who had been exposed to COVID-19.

The CDR3 loop reads CASSDAGTFSGEQFF. DNA for the CDR3: TGTGCCAGCAGCGACGCGGGGACGTTCTCGGGTGAGCAGTTCTTC. This chain uses TRBV11-2 with TRBJ2-1, with D tentatively TRBD2 (6 bases). Trimming shortened V by 5 bases and J by 9 bases, and 20 bases separated the two germline ends. Germline CDR1 is SGHAT and CDR2 is FQNNGV. The CDR3 runs 15 residues.

The CDR3 DNA reads as TGTGCCATCTCCCCCGCGGGACGGAGTAGGGAACTGTTTTTT. Encoded protein: CAISPAGRSRELFF. The rearrangement uses TRBV10-3 and TRBJ1-4; possibly TRBD1 for D (5 bases). V lost 8 bases and J lost 12, with 22 bases in between. The CDR3 loop spans 14 amino acids. CDR1 and CDR2 from the germline V gene are ENHRY and SYGVKD.

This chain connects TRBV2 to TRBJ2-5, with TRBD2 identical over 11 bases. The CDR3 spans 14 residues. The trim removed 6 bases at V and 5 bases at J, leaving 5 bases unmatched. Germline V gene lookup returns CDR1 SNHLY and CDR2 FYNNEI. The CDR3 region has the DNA TGTGCCAGCAGCGATAGCGGGGGGGCCGAGACCCAGTACTTC. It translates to CASSDSGGAETQYF.

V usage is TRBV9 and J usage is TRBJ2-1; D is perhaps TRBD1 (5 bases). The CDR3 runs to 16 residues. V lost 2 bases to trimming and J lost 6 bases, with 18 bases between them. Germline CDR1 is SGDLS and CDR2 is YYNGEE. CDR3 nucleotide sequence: TGTGCCAGCAGCGTCTCAGGGCCCCGGGCAGTCAATGAGCAGTTCTTC. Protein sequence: CASSVSGPRAVNEQFF.

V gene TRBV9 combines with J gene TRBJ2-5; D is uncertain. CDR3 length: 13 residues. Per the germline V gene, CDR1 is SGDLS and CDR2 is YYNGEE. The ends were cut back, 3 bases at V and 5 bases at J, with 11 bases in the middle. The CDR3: CASSETPRETQYF. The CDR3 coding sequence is TGTGCCAGCAGCGAGACACCCAGGGAGACCCAGTACTTC.

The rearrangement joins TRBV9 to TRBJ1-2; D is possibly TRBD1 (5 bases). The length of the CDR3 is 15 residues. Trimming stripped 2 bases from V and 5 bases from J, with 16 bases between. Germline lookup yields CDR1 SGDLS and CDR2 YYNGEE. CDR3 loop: CASSVSQTEFYGYTF. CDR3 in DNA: TGTGCCAGCAGCGTTTCTCAGACAGAATTTTATGGCTACACCTTC. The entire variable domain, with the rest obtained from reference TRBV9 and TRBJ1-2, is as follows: DSGVTQTPKHLITATGQRVTLRCSPRSGDLSVYWYQQSLDQGLQFLIQYYNGEERAKGNILERFSAQQFPDLHSELNLSSLELGDSALYFCASSVSQTEFYGYTFGSGTRLTVV.

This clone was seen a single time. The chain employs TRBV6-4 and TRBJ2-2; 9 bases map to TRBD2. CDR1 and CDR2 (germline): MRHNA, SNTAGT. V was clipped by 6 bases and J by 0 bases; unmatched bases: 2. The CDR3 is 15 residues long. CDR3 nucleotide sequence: TGTGCCAGCAGCCAGCGGGGGGCGAACACCGGGGAGCTGTTTTTT. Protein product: CASSQRGANTGELFF.

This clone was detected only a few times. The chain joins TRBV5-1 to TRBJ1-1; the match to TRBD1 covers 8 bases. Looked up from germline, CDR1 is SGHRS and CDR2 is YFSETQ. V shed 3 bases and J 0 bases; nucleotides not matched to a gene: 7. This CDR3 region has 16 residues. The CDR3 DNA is TGCGCCAGCAGCTCACAGGGGGTTCCGATGAACACTGAAGCTTTCTTT. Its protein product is CASSSQGVPMNTEAFF.

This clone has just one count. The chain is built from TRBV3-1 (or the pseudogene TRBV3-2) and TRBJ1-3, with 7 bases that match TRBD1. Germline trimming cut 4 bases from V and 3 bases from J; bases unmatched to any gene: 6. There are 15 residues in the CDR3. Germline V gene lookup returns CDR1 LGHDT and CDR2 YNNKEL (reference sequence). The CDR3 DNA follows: TGTGCCAGCAGCCTACAGGGGTCGGATGGAAACACCATATATTTT. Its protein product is CASSLQGSDGNTIYF.

CDR3 residues: CSGRDRESNEKLFF. The CDR3 DNA sequence: TGCAGCGGACGGGACAGGGAATCTAATGAAAAACTGTTTTTT. This sequence joins TRBV29-1 and TRBJ1-4, with 9 positions matching TRBD1. V lost 7 bases to trimming and J lost 3 bases; unmatched junction nucleotides: 6. The germline V gene has CDR1 SQVTM and CDR2 ANQGSEA. This CDR3 has 14 residues.

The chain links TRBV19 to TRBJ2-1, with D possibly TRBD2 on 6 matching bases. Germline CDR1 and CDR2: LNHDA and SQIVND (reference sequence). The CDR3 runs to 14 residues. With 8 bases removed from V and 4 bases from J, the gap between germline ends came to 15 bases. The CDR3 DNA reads TGTGCCAGTCGATTTAGCGGTCGGTACAATGAGCAGTTCTTC. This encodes CASRFSGRYNEQFF.

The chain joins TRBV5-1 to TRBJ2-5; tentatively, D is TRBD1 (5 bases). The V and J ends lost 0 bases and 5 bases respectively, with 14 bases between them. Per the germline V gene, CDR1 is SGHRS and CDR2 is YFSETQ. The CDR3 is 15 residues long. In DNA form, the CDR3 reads TGCGCCAGCAGCTTGGTTGGACAACCGAGGGAGACCCAGTACTTC. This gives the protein CASSLVGQPRETQYF.

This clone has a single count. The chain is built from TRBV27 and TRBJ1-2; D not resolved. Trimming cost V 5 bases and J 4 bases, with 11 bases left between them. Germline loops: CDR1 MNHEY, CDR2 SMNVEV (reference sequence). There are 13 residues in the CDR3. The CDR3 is CASSPGLFYGYTF. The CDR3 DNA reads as TGTGCCAGCAGTCCGGGTCTTTTCTATGGCTACACCTTC.

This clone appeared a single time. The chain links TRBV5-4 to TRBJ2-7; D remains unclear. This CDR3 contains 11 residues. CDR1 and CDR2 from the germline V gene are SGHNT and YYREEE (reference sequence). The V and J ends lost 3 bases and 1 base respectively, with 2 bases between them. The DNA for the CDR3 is TGTGCCAGCAGCTCATCCTACGAGCAGTACTTC. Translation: CASSSSYEQYF.

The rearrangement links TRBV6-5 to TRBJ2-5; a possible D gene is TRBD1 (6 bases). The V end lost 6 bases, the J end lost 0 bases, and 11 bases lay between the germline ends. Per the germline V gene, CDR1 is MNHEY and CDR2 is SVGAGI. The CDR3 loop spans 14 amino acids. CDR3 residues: CASRLTGDQETQYF. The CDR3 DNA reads TGTGCCAGCAGGCTGACAGGAGACCAAGAGACCCAGTACTTC.